This T cell receptor beta chain was sequenced during a study of regulatory T cells in long-lasting Graves disease. TCR beta libraries were built with iRepertoire HTBI primers and Arm-PCR of CDR3 regions. TCRdb independently ran MiXCR on the multiplex PCR reads; one entry per CDR3 protein. The sample holds roughly 450,000 distinct CDR3 sequences, around 20% seen once. As to time point: persistent/refractory GD, antithyroid drugs over 5 years with positive TRAb. The TCR library was made from RNA extracted from PBMCs. An endocrinology department in Xi'an, China, recruited the patients. Roughly 9.2-milliliter peripheral blood samples went into EDTA tubes. The table lists this clonotype with a few counts. What it binds is unknown. Overall study results and limits: With approximately 2,800 shared public clonotypes, persistent patients exceeded new patients, who shared roughly 920. Lower TCR diversity characterized persistent Graves' patients relative to newly diagnosed patients.

CDR1 and CDR2 from the germline V gene are SNHLY and FYNNEI. The V end lost 4 bases, the J end lost 2 bases, and 13 bases lay between the germline ends. This CDR3 comprises 15 residues. The TCR sequence derives from a female donor with Graves disease. The chain has TRBV2 and TRBJ2-3; possible D gene TRBD2, 5 bases. The specimen comprised peripheral blood mononuclear cells (PBMCs), sampled when the disease was refractory, from a patient treated with antithyroid drugs. CDR3 coding DNA: TGTGCCAGCAGTGCGGGTCTAGCTCCCACAGATACGCAGTATTTT. It specifies CASSAGLAPTDTQYF.